Detailed here is one T cell receptor beta chain. As handled by the study authors: How many nucleated cells were present was estimated from reference gene primer amplification. The data were produced by immunoSEQ multiplex PCR, yet TCRdb's version contains in-frame clones alone and is incomplete. Clone size and the V and J calls come from that table; the DNA yielded D and trimming. The profile shows about 400,000 clones, 89% of them singletons. This CDR3 is built from 13 residues. V lost 11 bases to trimming and J lost 3 bases, with 16 bases between them. In germline, CDR1 is WNHNN, CDR2 SYGVQD (reference sequence). This specimen comes from a study of blood T cell repertoires in COVID-19. About the research overall: Some COVID-19 samples were acute and others convalescent; all came from the United States, Italy and Spain. The analysed material was cDNA or gDNA that came from T cells, B-cell-depleted T cells, or PBMCs.

This sequence originates from a middle-aged man with acute or convalescent COVID-19. Input material: peripheral blood. V usage is TRBV10-1 and J usage is TRBJ1-1; maybe TRBD1 (6 bases). The CDR3 DNA follows: TGCGCCCACAGGGAGTGGGGCGACACTGAAGCTTTCTTT. This translates into CAHREWGDTEAFF.